The rows below give T cell receptor beta chains drawn from one sample of a study of cytomegalovirus exposure and HLA in healthy donors. This table comes from immunoSEQ multiplex PCR, and its TCRdb copy is limited to in-frame clones, with some not included. Found here are 80,000 to 95,000 clones, roughly 60% of them singletons; the top ten hold roughly 2.5%. The sample consisted of PBMCs. All receptors come from a human donor in good health. The CDR3 runs from the conserved cysteine through the conserved F or W. The order of the fields is V gene, D gene, J gene, clone size, CDR3 protein, CDR3 DNA. The D gene is left open where the match is weak. Where a row states a size, it is once, few, many or the class of an expanded clone; other rows omit it.

V gene: TRBV4-3
D gene: TRBD1
J gene: TRBJ1-4
clone size: .
CDR3 protein: CASSQGQGEEKLFF
CDR3 DNA: TGCGCCAGCAGCCAAGGACAGGGAGAGGAAAAACTGTTTTTT

V gene: TRBV5-1
D gene: .
J gene: TRBJ2-1
clone size: .
CDR3 protein: CASSLELATEQFF
CDR3 DNA: TGCGCCAGCAGCTTGGAACTAGCCACTGAGCAGTTCTTC

V gene: TRBV4-3
D gene: .
J gene: TRBJ1-2
clone size: few
CDR3 protein: CASSQDSVEQFYGYTF
CDR3 DNA: TGCGCCAGCAGCCAAGATTCAGTAGAACAGTTCTATGGCTACACCTTC

V gene: TRBV11-3
D gene: .
J gene: TRBJ2-5
clone size: .
CDR3 protein: CASSQGLGQETQYF
CDR3 DNA: TGTGCCAGCAGCCAAGGACTGGGGCAAGAGACCCAGTACTTC

V gene: TRBV4-2
D gene: TRBD2
J gene: TRBJ2-3
clone size: .
CDR3 protein: CASSQGLAAHTGDTQYF
CDR3 DNA: TGTGCCAGCAGCCAAGGGCTAGCGGCACATACGGGGGATACGCAGTATTTT

V gene: TRBV7-9
D gene: TRBD1
J gene: TRBJ2-3
clone size: .
CDR3 protein: CASSMGQGGADTQYF
CDR3 DNA: TGTGCCAGCAGCATGGGACAGGGCGGCGCAGATACGCAGTATTTT

V gene: TRBV4-2
D gene: TRBD1
J gene: TRBJ1-5
clone size: .
CDR3 protein: CASSHGRGQGQGQPQHF
CDR3 DNA: TGTGCCAGCAGCCATGGAAGGGGACAGGGGCAGGGTCAGCCCCAGCATTTT

V gene: TRBV5-6
D gene: TRBD2
J gene: TRBJ2-3
clone size: .
CDR3 protein: CASRSGLAGQPRTDTQYF
CDR3 DNA: TGTGCCAGCAGATCGGGACTAGCGGGGCAACCCCGGACAGATACGCAGTATTTT

V gene: TRBV19
D gene: .
J gene: TRBJ1-2
clone size: .
CDR3 protein: CASSIGPGVPNYGYTF
CDR3 DNA: TGTGCCAGTAGTATCGGACCAGGGGTTCCTAACTATGGCTACACCTTC

V gene: TRBV5-6
D gene: .
J gene: TRBJ1-3
clone size: few
CDR3 protein: CASSTGTTIYF
CDR3 DNA: TGTGCCAGCAGCACAGGGACCACCATATATTTT

V gene: TRBV5-1
D gene: TRBD1
J gene: TRBJ1-5
clone size: .
CDR3 protein: CASSLTGADQPQHF
CDR3 DNA: TGCGCCAGCAGCTTGACAGGGGCCGATCAGCCCCAGCATTTT

V gene: TRBV11-3
D gene: .
J gene: TRBJ2-3
clone size: .
CDR3 protein: CASSPVAATDTQYF
CDR3 DNA: TGTGCCAGCAGCCCGGTTGCAGCGACAGATACGCAGTATTTT

V gene: TRBV5-1
D gene: TRBD2
J gene: TRBJ2-7
clone size: .
CDR3 protein: CASSPEGLVGSEQYF
CDR3 DNA: TGCGCCAGCAGCCCGGAGGGACTAGTGGGATCCGAGCAGTACTTC

V gene: TRBV29-1
D gene: .
J gene: TRBJ1-2
clone size: .
CDR3 protein: CSVEGGQGNYGYTF
CDR3 DNA: TGCAGCGTTGAAGGGGGGCAGGGGAACTATGGCTACACCTTC

V gene: TRBV7-9
D gene: .
J gene: TRBJ1-1
clone size: .
CDR3 protein: CASSLGLRVETEAFF
CDR3 DNA: TGTGCCAGCAGCTTAGGTCTGCGCGTTGAGACTGAAGCTTTCTTT

V gene: TRBV9
D gene: .
J gene: TRBJ2-7
clone size: .
CDR3 protein: CASSVRTYSYEQYF
CDR3 DNA: TGTGCCAGCAGCGTTCGGACTTACTCCTACGAGCAGTACTTC

V gene: TRBV30
D gene: TRBD1
J gene: TRBJ2-1
clone size: .
CDR3 protein: CAGDRAYNEQFF
CDR3 DNA: TGTGCGGGGGACAGGGCCTACAATGAGCAGTTCTTC

V gene: TRBV5-1
D gene: TRBD2
J gene: TRBJ2-5
clone size: few
CDR3 protein: CASTSGTSGGAETQYF
CDR3 DNA: TGCGCCAGCACCTCCGGGACTAGCGGGGGGGCGGAGACCCAGTACTTC

V gene: TRBV27
D gene: .
J gene: TRBJ1-6
clone size: medium-sized
CDR3 protein: CASKTGQSPLHF
CDR3 DNA: TGTGCCAGCAAAACAGGTCAATCACCCCTCCACTTT

V gene: TRBV29-1
D gene: .
J gene: TRBJ1-1
clone size: .
CDR3 protein: CSVEAVEAFF
CDR3 DNA: TGCAGCGTTGAGGCCGTGGAAGCTTTCTTT

V gene: TRBV4-3
D gene: TRBD2
J gene: TRBJ2-3
clone size: .
CDR3 protein: CASSQDGPSGGRTDTQYF
CDR3 DNA: TGCGCCAGCAGCCAAGATGGGCCTAGCGGGGGGAGAACAGATACGCAGTATTTT

V gene: TRBV29-1
D gene: TRBD1
J gene: TRBJ2-2
clone size: .
CDR3 protein: CSVIQLGQATNTGELFF
CDR3 DNA: TGCAGCGTTATACAACTGGGACAGGCGACAAACACCGGGGAGCTGTTTTTT

V gene: TRBV6-5
D gene: .
J gene: TRBJ2-1
clone size: .
CDR3 protein: CASSPRTGSEQFF
CDR3 DNA: TGTGCCAGCAGTCCCCGTACAGGGAGCGAGCAGTTCTTC

V gene: TRBV11-3
D gene: TRBD2
J gene: TRBJ2-7
clone size: .
CDR3 protein: CASSFSGQRGETSYEQYF
CDR3 DNA: TGTGCCAGCAGCTTTTCAGGTCAGCGGGGGGAGACCTCCTACGAGCAGTACTTC

V gene: TRBV2
D gene: TRBD1
J gene: TRBJ1-3
clone size: .
CDR3 protein: CASSDRRGKYTIYF
CDR3 DNA: TGTGCCAGCAGTGATCGCAGGGGGAAGTACACCATATATTTT

V gene: TRBV19
D gene: TRBD1
J gene: TRBJ1-2
clone size: .
CDR3 protein: CASSIDGQGAVSPNYGYTF
CDR3 DNA: TGTGCCAGTAGTATAGACGGGCAGGGGGCGGTTTCCCCTAACTATGGCTACACCTTC

V gene: TRBV19
D gene: TRBD1
J gene: TRBJ1-4
clone size: .
CDR3 protein: CASSQNRGQWGKNEKLFF
CDR3 DNA: TGTGCCAGTAGTCAGAACAGGGGGCAGTGGGGGAAAAATGAAAAACTGTTTTTT

V gene: TRBV10-2
D gene: .
J gene: TRBJ2-3
clone size: .
CDR3 protein: CASKDSYTDTQYF
CDR3 DNA: TGCGCCAGCAAGGACAGTTACACAGATACGCAGTATTTT

V gene: TRBV5-1
D gene: TRBD2
J gene: TRBJ2-5
clone size: .
CDR3 protein: CASSLPLAGGETQYF
CDR3 DNA: TGCGCCAGCAGCTTGCCTCTAGCGGGGGGAGAGACCCAGTACTTC

V gene: TRBV7-6
D gene: .
J gene: TRBJ2-7
clone size: .
CDR3 protein: CASSLKFRSYEQYF
CDR3 DNA: TGTGCCAGCAGCTTAAAATTTCGGTCCTACGAGCAGTACTTC

V gene: TRBV18
D gene: TRBD1
J gene: TRBJ2-6
clone size: .
CDR3 protein: CASSPGEGASGANVLTF
CDR3 DNA: TGTGCCAGCTCACCTGGAGAGGGGGCTTCTGGGGCCAACGTCCTGACTTTC

V gene: TRBV2
D gene: TRBD1
J gene: TRBJ2-2
clone size: .
CDR3 protein: CASSEASGGAGTGELFF
CDR3 DNA: TGTGCCAGCAGTGAAGCCTCAGGGGGCGCGGGCACCGGGGAGCTGTTTTTT

V gene: TRBV19
D gene: TRBD1
J gene: TRBJ2-1
clone size: .
CDR3 protein: CASRTGAGNEQFF
CDR3 DNA: TGTGCCAGTAGGACAGGGGCTGGGAATGAGCAGTTCTTC

V gene: TRBV27
D gene: .
J gene: TRBJ1-2
clone size: .
CDR3 protein: CAPLPLDYGYTF
CDR3 DNA: TGTGCCCCCCTCCCACTGGACTATGGCTACACCTTC

V gene: TRBV7-9
D gene: .
J gene: TRBJ1-1
clone size: few
CDR3 protein: CASSLVGALTALEAFF
CDR3 DNA: TGTGCCAGCAGCTTAGTAGGGGCCCTAACGGCCCTTGAAGCTTTCTTT

V gene: TRBV27
D gene: .
J gene: TRBJ2-6
clone size: few
CDR3 protein: CASSSIDSNSGANVLTF
CDR3 DNA: TGTGCCAGCAGTTCGATAGACAGCAACTCTGGGGCCAACGTCCTGACTTTC

V gene: TRBV5-4
D gene: .
J gene: TRBJ2-7
clone size: once
CDR3 protein: CASSLGWGRGVYEQYF
CDR3 DNA: TGTGCCAGCAGCTTGGGTTGGGGCAGGGGGGTGTACGAGCAGTACTTC

V gene: TRBV11-1
D gene: TRBD1
J gene: TRBJ2-1
clone size: .
CDR3 protein: CASSLVGRGSSYNEQFF
CDR3 DNA: TGTGCCAGCAGCTTAGTGGGCAGGGGGAGCTCCTACAATGAGCAGTTCTTC

V gene: TRBV9
D gene: TRBD1
J gene: TRBJ2-7
clone size: once
CDR3 protein: CASSVDAGTGGVGQYF
CDR3 DNA: TGTGCCAGCAGCGTAGACGCCGGGACAGGGGGCGTTGGGCAGTACTTC

V gene: TRBV6-1
D gene: TRBD1
J gene: TRBJ1-6
clone size: .
CDR3 protein: CASSGRDRDNSPLHF
CDR3 DNA: TGTGCCAGCAGTGGCCGGGACAGGGATAATTCACCCCTCCACTTT

V gene: TRBV15
D gene: .
J gene: TRBJ2-7
clone size: .
CDR3 protein: CATRQDINFYEQYF
CDR3 DNA: TGTGCCACCCGGCAGGACATCAATTTCTACGAGCAGTACTTC

V gene: TRBV9
D gene: TRBD2
J gene: TRBJ2-3
clone size: .
CDR3 protein: CASSVRSHGGGKGTDTQYF
CDR3 DNA: TGTGCCAGCAGCGTAAGGAGTCATGGCGGGGGGAAAGGCACAGATACGCAGTATTTT

V gene: TRBV11-2
D gene: .
J gene: TRBJ1-2
clone size: once
CDR3 protein: CASSLQINYGYTF
CDR3 DNA: TGTGCCAGCAGCTTACAGATCAACTATGGCTACACCTTC